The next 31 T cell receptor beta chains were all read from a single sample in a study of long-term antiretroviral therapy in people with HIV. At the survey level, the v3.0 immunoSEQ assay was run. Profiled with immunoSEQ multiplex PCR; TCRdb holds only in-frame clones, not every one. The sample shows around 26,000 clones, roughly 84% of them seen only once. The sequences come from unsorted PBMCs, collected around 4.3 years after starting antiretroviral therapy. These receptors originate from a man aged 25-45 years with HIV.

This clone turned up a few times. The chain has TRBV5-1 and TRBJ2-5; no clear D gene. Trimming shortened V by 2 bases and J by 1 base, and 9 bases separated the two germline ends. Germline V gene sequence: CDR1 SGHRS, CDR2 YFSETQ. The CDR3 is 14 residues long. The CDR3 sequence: CASSFTDSQETQYF. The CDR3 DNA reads TGCGCCAGCAGCTTTACAGATAGCCAAGAGACCCAGTACTTC.

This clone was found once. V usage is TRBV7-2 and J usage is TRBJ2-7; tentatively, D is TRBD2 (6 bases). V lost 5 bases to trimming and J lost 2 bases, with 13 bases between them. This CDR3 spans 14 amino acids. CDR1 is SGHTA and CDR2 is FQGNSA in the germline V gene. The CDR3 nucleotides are TGTGCCAGCAGCCTTGTCCCGGGGGCCTACGAGCAGTACTTC. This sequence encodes CASSLVPGAYEQYF.

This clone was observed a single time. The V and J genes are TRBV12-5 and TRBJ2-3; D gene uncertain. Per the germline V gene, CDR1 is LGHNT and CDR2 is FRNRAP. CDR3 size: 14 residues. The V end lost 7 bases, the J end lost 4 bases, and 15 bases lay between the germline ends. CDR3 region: CASASLMDADTQYF. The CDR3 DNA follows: TGTGCTAGTGCTTCATTAATGGACGCAGATACGCAGTATTTT.

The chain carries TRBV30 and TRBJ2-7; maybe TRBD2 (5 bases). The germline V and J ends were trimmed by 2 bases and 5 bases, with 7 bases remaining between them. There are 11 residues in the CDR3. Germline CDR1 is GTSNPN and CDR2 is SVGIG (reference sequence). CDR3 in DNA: TGTGCCTGGAGTACGGGGAACGAGCAGTACTTC. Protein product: CAWSTGNEQYF.

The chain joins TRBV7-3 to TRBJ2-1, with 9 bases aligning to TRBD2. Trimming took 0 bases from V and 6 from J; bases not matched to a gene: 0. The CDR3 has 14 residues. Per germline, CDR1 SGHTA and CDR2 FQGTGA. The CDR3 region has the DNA TGTGCCAGCAGCTTAACTAGCGGGAGCAATGAGCAGTTCTTC. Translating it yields CASSLTSGSNEQFF.

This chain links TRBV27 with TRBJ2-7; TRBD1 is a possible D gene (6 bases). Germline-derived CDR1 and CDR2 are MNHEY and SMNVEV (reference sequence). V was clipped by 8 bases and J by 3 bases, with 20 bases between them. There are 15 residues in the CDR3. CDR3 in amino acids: CASAPKPTGLYEQYF. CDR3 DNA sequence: TGTGCCAGCGCCCCGAAGCCCACAGGGCTCTACGAGCAGTACTTC.

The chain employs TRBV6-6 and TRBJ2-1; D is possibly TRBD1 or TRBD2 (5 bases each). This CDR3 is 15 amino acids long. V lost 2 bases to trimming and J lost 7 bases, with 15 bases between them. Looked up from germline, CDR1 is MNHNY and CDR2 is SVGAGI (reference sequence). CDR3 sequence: CASSYALGRTNEQFF. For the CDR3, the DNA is TGTGCCAGCAGTTACGCCCTGGGACGCACAAATGAGCAGTTCTTC.

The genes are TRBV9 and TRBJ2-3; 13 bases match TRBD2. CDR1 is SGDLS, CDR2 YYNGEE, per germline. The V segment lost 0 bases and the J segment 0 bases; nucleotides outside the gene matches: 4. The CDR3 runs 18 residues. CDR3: CASSVVGLAGVSTDTQYF. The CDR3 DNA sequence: TGTGCCAGCAGCGTAGTCGGACTAGCGGGGGTGAGCACAGATACGCAGTATTTT.

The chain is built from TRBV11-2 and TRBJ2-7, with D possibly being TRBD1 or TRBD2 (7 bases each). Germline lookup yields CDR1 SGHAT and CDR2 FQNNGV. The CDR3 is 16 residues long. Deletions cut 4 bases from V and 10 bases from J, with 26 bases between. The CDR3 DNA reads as TGTGCCAGCAGCTGGGGGGTTGGGGGGGACAGATTTATCCAGTACTTC. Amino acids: CASSWGVGGDRFIQYF.

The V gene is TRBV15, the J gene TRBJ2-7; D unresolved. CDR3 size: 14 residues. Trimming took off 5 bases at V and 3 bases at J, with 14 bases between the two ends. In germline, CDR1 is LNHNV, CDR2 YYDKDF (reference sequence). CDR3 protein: CATSSTTRHYEQYF. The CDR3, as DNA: TGTGCCACCAGCTCCACCACAAGACACTACGAGCAGTACTTC.

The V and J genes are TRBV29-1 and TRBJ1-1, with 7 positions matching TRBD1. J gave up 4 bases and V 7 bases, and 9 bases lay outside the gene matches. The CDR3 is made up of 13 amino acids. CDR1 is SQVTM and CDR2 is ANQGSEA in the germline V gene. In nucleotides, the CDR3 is TGCAGCGCTTTAGACAGGGCGGGCACTGAAGCTTTCTTT. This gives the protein CSALDRAGTEAFF.

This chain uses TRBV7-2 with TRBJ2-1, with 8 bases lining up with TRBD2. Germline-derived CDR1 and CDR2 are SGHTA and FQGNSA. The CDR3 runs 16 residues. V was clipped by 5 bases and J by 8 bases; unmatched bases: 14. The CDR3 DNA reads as TGTGCCAGCAGCCCCACGCCCGGGACTAGTTTATATGAGCAGTTCTTC. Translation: CASSPTPGTSLYEQFF. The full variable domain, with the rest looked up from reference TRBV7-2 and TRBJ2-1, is GAGVSQSPSNKVTEKGKDVELRCDPISGHTALYWYRQSLGQGLEFLIYFQGNSAPDKSGLPSDRFSAERTGGSVSTLTIQRTQQEDSAVYLCASSPTPGTSLYEQFFGPGTRLTVL.

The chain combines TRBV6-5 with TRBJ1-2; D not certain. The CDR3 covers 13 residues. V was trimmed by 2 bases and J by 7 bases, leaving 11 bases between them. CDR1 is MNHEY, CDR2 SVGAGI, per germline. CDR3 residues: CASSYRTGVGYTF. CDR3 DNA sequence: TGTGCCAGCAGTTACCGAACCGGAGTTGGCTACACCTTC.

The CDR3 region has the DNA TGTGCCAGTAGTGAGCGGGGCCCCTACGAGCAGTACTTC. This sequence encodes CASSERGPYEQYF. The chain has TRBV19 and TRBJ2-7; 7 nucleotides agree with TRBD2. V dropped 5 bases and J dropped 2; count of bases not matched to a gene: 3. CDR3 size: 13 residues. Germline CDR1 and CDR2: LNHDA and SQIVND (reference sequence).

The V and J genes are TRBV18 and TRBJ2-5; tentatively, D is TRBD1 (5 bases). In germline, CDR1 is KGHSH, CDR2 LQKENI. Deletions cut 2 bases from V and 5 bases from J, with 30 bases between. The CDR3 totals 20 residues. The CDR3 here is CASSPKHIPGSATTEETQYF. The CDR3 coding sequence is TGTGCCAGCTCACCAAAACACATCCCAGGGTCTGCGACCACTGAGGAGACCCAGTACTTC.

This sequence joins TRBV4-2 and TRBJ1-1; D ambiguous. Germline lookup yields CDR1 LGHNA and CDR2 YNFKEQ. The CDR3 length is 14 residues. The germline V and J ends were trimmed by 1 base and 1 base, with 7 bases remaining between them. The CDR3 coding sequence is TGTGCCAGCAGCCAAGGGGTGGGGAACACTGAAGCTTTCTTT. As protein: CASSQGVGNTEAFF.

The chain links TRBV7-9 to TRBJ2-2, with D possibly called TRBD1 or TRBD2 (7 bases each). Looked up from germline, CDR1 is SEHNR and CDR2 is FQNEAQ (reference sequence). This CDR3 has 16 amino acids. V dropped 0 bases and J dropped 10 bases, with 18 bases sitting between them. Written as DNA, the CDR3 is TGTGCCAGCAGCTTAGCCCTGGCTAGCGGACAGGCGGAGCTGTTTTTT. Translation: CASSLALASGQAELFF.

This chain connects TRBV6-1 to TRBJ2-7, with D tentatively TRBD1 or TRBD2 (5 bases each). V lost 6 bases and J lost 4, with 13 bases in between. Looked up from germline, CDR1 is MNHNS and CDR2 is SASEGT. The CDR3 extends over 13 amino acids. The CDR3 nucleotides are TGTGCCAGCAGCCGGGACCTTTCGTACGAGCAGTACTTC. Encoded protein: CASSRDLSYEQYF.

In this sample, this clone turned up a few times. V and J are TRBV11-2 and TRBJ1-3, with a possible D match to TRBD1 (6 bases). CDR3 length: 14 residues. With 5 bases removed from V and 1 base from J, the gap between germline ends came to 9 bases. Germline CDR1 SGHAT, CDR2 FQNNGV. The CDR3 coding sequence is TGTGCCAGCAGCCCGGGACAATCTGGAAACACCATATATTTT. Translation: CASSPGQSGNTIYF.

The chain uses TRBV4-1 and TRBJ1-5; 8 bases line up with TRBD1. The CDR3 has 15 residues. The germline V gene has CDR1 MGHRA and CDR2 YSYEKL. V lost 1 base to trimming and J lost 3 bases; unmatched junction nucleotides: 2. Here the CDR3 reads CASSQVTGVNQPQHF. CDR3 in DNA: TGCGCCAGCAGCCAAGTGACAGGGGTCAATCAGCCCCAGCATTTT.

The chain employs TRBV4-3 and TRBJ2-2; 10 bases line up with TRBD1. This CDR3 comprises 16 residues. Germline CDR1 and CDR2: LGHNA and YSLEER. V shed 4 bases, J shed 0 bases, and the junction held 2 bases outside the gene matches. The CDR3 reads CASSPGQGPNTGELFF. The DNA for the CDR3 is TGCGCCAGCAGCCCGGGACAGGGGCCGAACACCGGGGAGCTGTTTTTT.

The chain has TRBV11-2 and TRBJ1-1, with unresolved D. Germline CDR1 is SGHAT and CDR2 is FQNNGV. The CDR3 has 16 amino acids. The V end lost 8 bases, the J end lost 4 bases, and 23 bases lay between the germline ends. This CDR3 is CASWGLFQVAGTEAFF. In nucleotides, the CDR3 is TGTGCCAGCTGGGGTTTATTTCAGGTCGCTGGCACTGAAGCTTTCTTT. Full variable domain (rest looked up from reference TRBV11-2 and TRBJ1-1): EAGVAQSPRYKIIEKRQSVAFWCNPISGHATLYWYQQILGQGPKLLIQFQNNGVVDDSQLPKDRFSAERLKGVDSTLKIQPAKLEDSAVYLCASWGLFQVAGTEAFFGQGTRLTVV.

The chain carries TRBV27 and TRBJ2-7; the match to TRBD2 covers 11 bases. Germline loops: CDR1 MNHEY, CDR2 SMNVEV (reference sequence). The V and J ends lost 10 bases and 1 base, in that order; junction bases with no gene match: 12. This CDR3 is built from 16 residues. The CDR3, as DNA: TGTGCCAATTTAGCGGGGGGGACCCTTCTTTCCTACGAGCAGTACTTC. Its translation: CANLAGGTLLSYEQYF.

The CDR3 DNA is TGTGCCAGCGAAGGCGTTCAAGAGACCCAGTACTTC. As protein: CASEGVQETQYF. The chain joins TRBV6-6 to TRBJ2-5; D remains unclear. The CDR3 is 12 residues long. The germline gives CDR1 MNHNY, CDR2 SVGAGI (reference sequence). The V and J ends lost 8 bases and 2 bases respectively, with 9 bases between them.

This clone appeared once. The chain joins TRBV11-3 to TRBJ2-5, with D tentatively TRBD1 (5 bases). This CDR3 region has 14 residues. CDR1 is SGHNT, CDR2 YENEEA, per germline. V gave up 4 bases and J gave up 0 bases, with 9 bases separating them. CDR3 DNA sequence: TGTGCCAGCAGCTCCCGACAGCACCAAGAGACCCAGTACTTC. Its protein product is CASSSRQHQETQYF.

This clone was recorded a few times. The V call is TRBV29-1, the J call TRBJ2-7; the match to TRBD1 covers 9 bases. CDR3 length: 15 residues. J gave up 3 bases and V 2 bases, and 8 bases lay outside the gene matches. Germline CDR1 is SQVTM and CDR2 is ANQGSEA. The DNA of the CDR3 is TGCAGCGTTGAATTGAGTGGACAGGGGCACTACGAGCAGTACTTC. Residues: CSVELSGQGHYEQYF.

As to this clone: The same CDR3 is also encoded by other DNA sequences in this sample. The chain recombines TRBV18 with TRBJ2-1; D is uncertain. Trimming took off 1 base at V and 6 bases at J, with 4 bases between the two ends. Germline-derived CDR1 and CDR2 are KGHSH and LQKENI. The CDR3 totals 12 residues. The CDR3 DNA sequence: TGTGCCAGCTCACCACAAGGCAATGAGCAGTTCTTC. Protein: CASSPQGNEQFF.

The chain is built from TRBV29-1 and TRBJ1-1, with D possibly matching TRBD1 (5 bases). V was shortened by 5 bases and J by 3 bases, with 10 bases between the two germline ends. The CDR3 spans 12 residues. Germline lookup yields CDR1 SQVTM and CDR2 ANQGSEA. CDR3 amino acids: CSVSGGDTEAFF. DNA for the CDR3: TGCAGCGTTTCTGGGGGTGACACTGAAGCTTTCTTT. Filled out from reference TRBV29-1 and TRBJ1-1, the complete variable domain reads SAVISQKPSRDICQRGTSLTIQCQVDSQVTMMFWYRQQPGQSLTLIATANQGSEATYESGFVIDKFPISRPNLTFSTLTVSNMSPEDSSIYLCSVSGGDTEAFFGQGTRLTVV.

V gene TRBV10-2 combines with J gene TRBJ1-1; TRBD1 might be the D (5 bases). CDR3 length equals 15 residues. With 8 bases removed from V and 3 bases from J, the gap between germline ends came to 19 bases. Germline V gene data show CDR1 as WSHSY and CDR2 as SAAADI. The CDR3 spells CASARVGGEYTEAFF. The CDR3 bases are TGCGCCAGCGCAAGGGTCGGGGGAGAGTACACTGAAGCTTTCTTT.

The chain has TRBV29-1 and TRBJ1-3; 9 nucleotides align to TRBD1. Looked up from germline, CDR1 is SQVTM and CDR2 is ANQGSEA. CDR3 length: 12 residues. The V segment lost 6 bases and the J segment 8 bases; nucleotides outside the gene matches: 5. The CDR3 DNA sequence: TGCAGCGTAGGACAGGGGACGGACACCATATATTTT. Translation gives CSVGQGTDTIYF.

The CDR3 loop is CASSSFRGGREQFF. As DNA, the CDR3 is TGTGCCAGCAGTTCTTTCCGGGGGGGCCGCGAGCAGTTCTTC. This rearrangement joins TRBV6-4 to TRBJ2-1, with 8 bases aligning to TRBD2. Looked up from germline, CDR1 is MRHNA and CDR2 is SNTAGT. V lost 5 bases, J lost 10 bases, and 10 bases stayed unmatched. This CDR3 is built from 14 residues.